The 20 T cell receptor beta chains listed next were all sequenced from one sample in a study of shared clonotypes between healthy human individuals. Method: immunoSEQ multiplex PCR; TCRdb's copy keeps in-frame clones and lacks some. Among 1.5 million to 1.9 million clones listed, roughly 98% were seen once. The sequenced material came from naive CD4+ T cells sorted from blood. Subset specified: CD45RA+ positively selected. Receptors originate from a man aged 25-45 years in good health.

The J gene is TRBJ2-5, the V gene TRBV9; 12 bases agree with TRBD1. The CDR3 sequence is 18 residues long. Germline-derived CDR1 and CDR2 are SGDLS and YYNGEE. V was pared by 4 bases and J by 2 bases, with 12 bases of the junction left unmatched. In nucleotides, the CDR3 is TGTGCCAGCAGCCTCCCCAGGGGACAGGGGGCTTCGCAAGAGACCCAGTACTTC. It codes for CASSLPRGQGASQETQYF.

With respect to this clone: Relative to the germline gene, one junction end is altered; a read error may explain this. The chain links TRBV15 to TRBJ1-5; D is uncertain. The length of the CDR3 is 13 residues. Germline CDR1 LNHNV, CDR2 YYDKDF (reference sequence). The chain's CDR3 is CATSRDQDQSQHF. CDR3 in DNA: TGTGCCACCAGCAGAGATCAGGATCAGTCCCAGCATTTT.

The chain combines TRBV6-1 with TRBJ2-7, with D perhaps matching TRBD1 or TRBD2 (5 bases each). The length of the CDR3 is 13 residues. The V end lost 7 bases, the J end lost 0 bases, and 10 bases lay between the germline ends. CDR1 and CDR2 from the germline V gene are MNHNS and SASEGT. CDR3 protein: CASTGTDSYEQYF. The CDR3, as DNA: TGTGCCAGCACCGGGACGGACTCCTACGAGCAGTACTTC.

The rearrangement uses TRBV5-1 and TRBJ1-1, with D possibly matching TRBD1 (6 bases). The germline CDR1 and CDR2 sequences are SGHRS and YFSETQ. This CDR3 has 13 residues. V gave up 5 bases and J gave up 5 bases, with 13 bases separating them. The CDR3 here is CASRDSLSTEAFF. The CDR3 region has the DNA TGCGCCAGCAGGGACAGTCTTTCGACTGAAGCTTTCTTT.

The chain links TRBV18 to TRBJ1-2; possible D gene TRBD1, 6 bases. Trimming stripped 2 bases from V and 4 bases from J, with 14 bases between. Looked up from germline, CDR1 is KGHSH and CDR2 is LQKENI. The CDR3 loop spans 15 amino acids. The CDR3 coding sequence is TGTGCCAGCTCACCAGGACAGACCCCGGCCTATGGCTACACCTTC. This gives the protein CASSPGQTPAYGYTF.

V is TRBV11-2 and J is TRBJ1-3, with 7 bases aligning to TRBD1. Germline CDR1 is SGHAT and CDR2 is FQNNGV. The trim removed 4 bases at V and 4 bases at J, leaving 4 bases unmatched. The CDR3 extends over 14 amino acids. In nucleotides, the CDR3 is TGTGCCAGCAGCTCCAGGGGGTCAGGAAACACCATATATTTT. Its translation is CASSSRGSGNTIYF.

This clone was counted once. The chain links TRBV18 to TRBJ1-1; maybe TRBD1 (6 bases). Germline CDR1 is KGHSH and CDR2 is LQKENI. The CDR3 totals 15 residues. V was shortened by 6 bases and J by 0 bases, with 14 bases between the two germline ends. The CDR3, as DNA: TGTGCCAGCTCTTACAGGGCTATAATGAACACTGAAGCTTTCTTT. Translation gives CASSYRAIMNTEAFF.

The chain joins TRBV10-3 to TRBJ1-2; D uncertain. Germline CDR1 is ENHRY and CDR2 is SYGVKD. This CDR3 contains 14 residues. V was clipped by 3 bases and J by 4 bases, with 12 bases between them. The CDR3 nucleotides read TGTGCCATCAGTGACCCAACCCGGTCCTATGGCTACACCTTC. It yields the protein CAISDPTRSYGYTF.

The chain carries TRBV7-2 and TRBJ2-3; 7 bases agree with TRBD2. The CDR3 is 15 residues long. Germline V lookup: CDR1 SGHTA, CDR2 FQGNSA. Unmatched junction bases numbered 6, after V lost 6 bases and J lost 0 bases. The CDR3 protein is CASRPSGKSTDTQYF. DNA of the CDR3: TGTGCCAGCAGGCCCAGCGGGAAAAGCACAGATACGCAGTATTTT.

The sample holds one count of this clone. The rearrangement uses TRBV27 and TRBJ1-1, with a possible D match to TRBD1 (5 bases). Deletions cut 6 bases from V and 2 bases from J, with 13 bases between. Germline-derived CDR1 and CDR2 are MNHEY and SMNVEV (reference sequence). This CDR3 comprises 14 residues. CDR3 nucleotides: TGTGCCAGCAGGCTTTTGGGACCTAACACTGAAGCTTTCTTT. Protein sequence: CASRLLGPNTEAFF.

The gene calls are TRBV7-9 and TRBJ2-7, with 8 bases lining up with TRBD1. The junction had 4 bases not matched to a gene; V was cut back by 5 bases and J by 4 bases. There are 13 residues in the CDR3. CDR1 and CDR2 from the germline V gene are SEHNR and FQNEAQ (reference sequence). CDR3 DNA: TGTGCCAGCAGCCCAGGACAGGGTTACGAGCAGTACTTC. Amino acid sequence: CASSPGQGYEQYF.

As to this clone: This specimen includes other DNA sequences encoding the same CDR3. The V and J genes are TRBV7-2 and TRBJ2-7, with D tentatively TRBD2 (5 bases). CDR3 length equals 14 residues. Germline CDR1 reads SGHTA; CDR2 reads FQGNSA. V lost 3 bases and J lost 0, with 9 bases in between. CDR3 in amino acids: CASSFSGSSYEQYF. The CDR3 coding sequence is TGTGCCAGCAGCTTTAGTGGGAGCTCCTACGAGCAGTACTTC.

This chain joins TRBV4-2 and TRBJ2-7; 14 positions match TRBD2. CDR3 length: 15 residues. The V gene's germline CDR1 is LGHNA and CDR2 YNFKEQ. V lost 4 bases to trimming and J lost 5 bases; unmatched junction nucleotides: 4. The CDR3 sequence: CASSPGTSGSNEQYF. In DNA form, the CDR3 reads TGTGCCAGCAGCCCCGGGACTAGCGGGAGTAACGAGCAGTACTTC.

Of note for this clone: Other nucleotide sequences from this sample produce the same CDR3. V is TRBV9 and J is TRBJ2-7, with D unresolved. CDR1 and CDR2 (germline): SGDLS, YYNGEE. This CDR3 has 14 residues. V shed 0 bases and J shed 0 bases, with 7 bases lying between them. The CDR3 DNA is TGTGCCAGCAGCGTAGAGGGCAGCTCCTACGAGCAGTACTTC. Its protein product is CASSVEGSSYEQYF.

The chain joins TRBV14 to TRBJ2-7; TRBD1 matches 10 bases. The J segment lost 3 bases and the V segment lost 5 bases, leaving 7 bases of the junction unmatched. The CDR3 contains 15 residues. From germline, CDR1 is SGHDN and CDR2 FVKESK. CDR3 sequence (DNA): TGTGCCAGCAGCGCCCGGGACAGGGGCTACTACGAGCAGTACTTC. Translating it yields CASSARDRGYYEQYF.

This clone was seen only once. This chain joins TRBV29-1 and TRBJ2-3, with D unclear. Trimming took off 7 bases at V and 0 bases at J, with 17 bases between the two ends. The CDR3 has 15 residues. Per germline, CDR1 SQVTM and CDR2 ANQGSEA. The CDR3 DNA is TGCAGCGCAATCCCAAGAGACCCTAGCACAGATACGCAGTATTTT. Translated, it gives CSAIPRDPSTDTQYF.

V and J are TRBV9 and TRBJ1-2; the match to TRBD1 covers 7 bases. The junction had 9 bases not matched to a gene; V was cut back by 4 bases and J by 0 bases. The CDR3 is made up of 16 amino acids. Germline assignment: CDR1 SGDLS and CDR2 YYNGEE. The CDR3 sequence: CASSPRGTEANYGYTF. CDR3 DNA sequence: TGTGCCAGCAGCCCCCGAGGGACAGAAGCTAACTATGGCTACACCTTC.

V usage is TRBV4-1 and J usage is TRBJ2-1; 13 bases are a match to TRBD2. CDR3 length: 16 amino acids. The germline V gene has CDR1 MGHRA and CDR2 YSYEKL. J was trimmed by 2 bases and V by 4 bases; bases with no gene match: 2. Here the CDR3 DNA reads TGCGCCAGCAGCCTACTAGCGGGGGGGACCTACAATGAGCAGTTCTTC. Protein: CASSLLAGGTYNEQFF.

In its sample, this clone was seen a few times. The chain is built from TRBV2 and TRBJ2-7; D unresolved. This CDR3 spans 11 amino acids. The V gene lost 10 bases and the J gene lost 3 bases, with 10 bases spanning the gap. The germline V gene encodes CDR1 SNHLY and CDR2 FYNNEI. DNA for the CDR3: TGTGCCACCCCAGGTAGCTACGAGCAGTACTTC. Its translation is CATPGSYEQYF.

The J gene is TRBJ2-5, the V gene TRBV6-5; 12 bases match TRBD1. The CDR3 is 16 amino acids. Looked up from germline, CDR1 is MNHEY and CDR2 is SVGAGI. After removal of 0 bases from V and 7 bases from J, the junction contained 6 bases not matched to a gene. The CDR3 nucleotides read TGTGCCAGCAGTTACTCACGGGACAGGGGGCGAACGACCCAGTACTTC. Translating it yields CASSYSRDRGRTTQYF.